This TCR beta chain is drawn from a study of post-analysis software for immune sequencing data. Overall study context: Relapsing-remitting, secondary progressive and progressive-relapsing courses of multiple sclerosis were included. Study results and limitations: Among multiple sclerosis patients, normalized Chao1 diversity was significantly below that of controls. Patients showed TRBV5-6, TRBV5-1 and TRBV20-1 among 4 or 5 TRBV segments more frequent than in controls. By F measure, strong co-clustering occurred among samples prepared in the same batch.

The authors incorporated unique molecular identifiers into the TCR beta cDNA libraries. Around 500,000 cDNA molecules were obtained from around 1 to 10 million T cells. One entry per CDR3 protein results from TCRdb running MiXCR on the PCR reads. The sample shows roughly 430,000 distinct CDR3 sequences, about 40% of them seen only once. The CDR3 loop spans 16 amino acids. Trimming took off 3 bases at V and 0 bases at J, with 14 bases between the two ends. This clonotype was detected only a few times. No antigen is known for it. The chain combines TRBV12-3 or TRBV12-4 with TRBJ1-2; weak D call: TRBD1 (5 bases). The sequencing sample was made of blood. This TCR was sampled from a girl aged 2 to 10 with multiple sclerosis. CDR3 amino acids: CASSFRGASSNYGYTF. The CDR3 bases are TGTGCCAGCAGTTTTAGGGGCGCGTCGTCTAACTATGGCTACACCTTC.